This T cell receptor beta chain derives from a study of blood T cell repertoires in COVID-19. Turning to the study itself: From the United States, Italy and Spain came samples of acute and convalescent COVID-19.

The CDR3 sequence is 14 residues long. V was shortened by 8 bases and J by 0 bases, with 15 bases between the two germline ends. Germline CDR1 reads SQVTM; CDR2 reads ANQGSEA. As processed by the authors: By means of reference gene primer amplification, nucleated cell counts were estimated. Here immunoSEQ multiplex PCR was the method, and the copy in TCRdb shows in-frame clones only, minus some. D and trimming were read from the DNA, whereas the V and J calls and clone size are those reported in that table. The sample records 110,000 or so clones, approximately 85% being singletons. The rearrangement uses TRBV29-1 and TRBJ2-3; the D gene is possibly TRBD2 (6 bases). The TCR comes from an older woman with COVID-19, enrolled during active disease. The sample was peripheral blood. The CDR3, as DNA: TGCAGCCACGCTGGGGGGTCTAGCACAGATACGCAGTATTTT. Translating it yields CSHAGGSSTDTQYF.